The sequence of this T cell receptor beta chain was determined in a study of shared clonotypes between healthy human individuals. Looking at the study overall: In total, the donors were a couple of women and a few men aged 18 to 49. The study used three CD4 naive, three CD4 memory, two CD8 naive and one CD8 memory plate per donor.

Some clones are missing from TCRdb's copy, which holds only in-frame ones; the method was immunoSEQ multiplex PCR. The data show roughly 1.4 million clones, with approximately 98.5% seen just once and roughly 0.35% held by the top ten. A note on this clone: The antigen remains undetermined.

Germline CDR1 reads SNHLY; CDR2 reads FYNNEI. Trimming took 11 bases from V and 7 from J; bases not matched to a gene: 15. CDR3 length equals 14 residues. General study results and limits: Compared with memory subsets, naive subsets generally had larger estimated richness.

CD4+ cells underwent separation, giving CD45RA+ naive and CD45RA-negative memory subsets. The chain carries TRBV2 and TRBJ1-2; 8 nucleotides agree with TRBD1. This receptor was obtained from a man under 40 in good health. Specimen: naive CD4+ T cells sorted from blood. The subset: CD45RA+ positively selected. The CDR3 loop reads CAGGTGQGGSGYTF. Here the CDR3 DNA reads TGTGCCGGCGGGACCGGACAGGGAGGAAGTGGCTACACCTTC.